The clone carrying this T cell receptor (beta chain) appeared many times. The antigen is not known. This sample was taken from a study of CD8+CD57+ T cells in acquired aplastic anemia. Whole-study findings and limits: Patients and controls shared under 35 CD8+ CDR3 sequences, which appeared highly expressed in patients and within their immunodominant clones.

The ends lost 5 bases at V and 10 bases at J; junction bases unmatched: 8. The CDR3 covers 13 residues. From germline, CDR1 is SGHAT and CDR2 FQNNGV. The sequenced patients had an expansion of CD8+CD57+ cells seen by flow cytometry. Genomic DNA was employed as the template in profiling TCR beta VDJ and CDR3. TCRdb itself ran the reads through MiXCR, one entry per CDR3 protein. In the table there are around 150,000 distinct CDR3 sequences, roughly 48% of which are singletons. The TCR sequence derives from a human donor with aplastic anemia. The V gene is TRBV11-2, the J gene TRBJ2-1; 7 bases match TRBD1. Material for sequencing was sorted CD4+, CD8+, or CD8+CD57+ T cells (not recorded which) from PBMCs. The CDR3 bases are TGTGCCAGCAGCCCCCGACAGGGCGGAGAGCAGTTCTTC. This gives the protein CASSPRQGGEQFF.